This entry lists 17 T cell receptor beta chains sequenced from one sample in a study of shared clonotypes between healthy human individuals. Terminally differentiated effector memory CD45RA+ cells were left out of the naive CD8 fraction, which was CD45RO-negative and positively selected for CCR7. Assay used: immunoSEQ multiplex PCR; TCRdb lists only in-frame clones, some missing. The sample shows fewer than 850,000 clones, 90% to 97% of them seen only once. The sequencing sample was made of naive CD8+ T cells sorted from blood. The source of these receptors is a young man in good health.

The rearrangement joins TRBV9 to TRBJ2-1; D unclear. The CDR3 has 16 amino acids. V lost 5 bases and J lost 1, with 16 bases in between. Germline-derived CDR1 and CDR2 are SGDLS and YYNGEE. The DNA of the CDR3 is TGTGCCAGCAGTCCCCGTGGCGGACCGTCCTACAATGAGCAGTTCTTC. It encodes CASSPRGGPSYNEQFF.

The chain couples TRBV6-5 to TRBJ2-7; 7 bases map to TRBD2. The CDR3 loop spans 15 amino acids. CDR1 and CDR2 (germline): MNHEY, SVGAGI. J gave up 3 bases and V 1 base, and 6 bases lay outside the gene matches. CDR3 region: CASSYLGGSNYEQYF. DNA for the CDR3: TGTGCCAGCAGTTACTTAGGCGGGAGTAACTACGAGCAGTACTTC.

V and J are TRBV2 and TRBJ2-1; the D gene could be TRBD1 or TRBD2 (5 bases each). In germline, CDR1 is SNHLY, CDR2 FYNNEI. CDR3 length: 10 residues. V dropped 8 bases and J dropped 13 bases, with 12 bases sitting between them. The chain's CDR3 is CASGGPIQFF. The CDR3 region has the DNA TGTGCCAGCGGGGGACCCATACAGTTCTTC.

The genes are TRBV19 and TRBJ2-7; maybe TRBD1 (5 bases). Germline loops: CDR1 LNHDA, CDR2 SQIVND (reference sequence). V lost 5 bases, J lost 6 bases, and 11 bases lay in between. This CDR3 region has 12 residues. The CDR3, as DNA: TGTGCCAGTAGTGCCCCAGGGCCCGAGCAGTACTTC. It translates to CASSAPGPEQYF.

This chain joins TRBV6-6 and TRBJ2-2; 7 bases match TRBD2. The germline CDR1 and CDR2 sequences are MNHNY and SVGAGI (reference sequence). Germline trimming cut 6 bases from V and 1 base from J; bases unmatched to any gene: 8. This CDR3 comprises 16 residues. The CDR3 is CASSYIAGQNTGELFF. CDR3 coding DNA: TGTGCCAGCAGCTATATAGCGGGTCAGAACACCGGGGAGCTGTTTTTT.

The J gene is TRBJ2-5, the V gene TRBV29-1; D is uncertain. The CDR3 runs 16 residues. Trimming took 5 bases from V and 2 from J, leaving 21 bases between them. The germline V gene encodes CDR1 SQVTM and CDR2 ANQGSEA. The CDR3 DNA is TGCAGCGTTCGGATGGCGAAGAACGGGCAGCAAGAGACCCAGTACTTC. Protein sequence: CSVRMAKNGQQETQYF.

The chain has TRBV5-1 and TRBJ2-7; 8 nucleotides match TRBD1. Germline V lookup: CDR1 SGHRS, CDR2 YFSETQ. The J segment lost 0 bases and the V segment lost 2 bases, leaving 7 bases of the junction unmatched. The CDR3 runs 16 residues. The CDR3 here is CASSFFPGQDSYEQYF. The CDR3 DNA sequence: TGCGCCAGCAGCTTTTTCCCGGGACAGGACTCCTACGAGCAGTACTTC.

This chain joins TRBV2 and TRBJ2-7, with TRBD2 matching over 7 bases. The CDR3 runs 14 residues. V dropped 6 bases and J dropped 4; count of bases not matched to a gene: 9. The germline V gene has CDR1 SNHLY and CDR2 FYNNEI. CDR3 region: CASSALVAGYEQYF. In DNA, the CDR3 is TGTGCCAGCAGCGCCCTGGTAGCGGGTTACGAGCAGTACTTC.

The chain carries TRBV6-1 and TRBJ2-7; 8 positions agree with TRBD1. After removal of 2 bases from V and 4 bases from J, the junction contained 7 bases not matched to a gene. The CDR3 runs to 15 residues. CDR1 and CDR2 (germline): MNHNS, SASEGT. The CDR3 protein is CASSETWTGQYEQYF. CDR3 sequence (DNA): TGTGCCAGCAGTGAAACGTGGACAGGGCAGTACGAGCAGTACTTC.

The J gene is TRBJ2-7, the V gene TRBV25-1; 10 bases fit TRBD1. Germline CDR1 MGHDK, CDR2 SYGVNS. The CDR3 length is 17 residues. Trimming removed 1 base from V and 5 bases from J; junction bases left unmatched: 11. The CDR3: CASSESGRLDRGDEQYF. As DNA, the CDR3 is TGTGCCAGCAGTGAATCTGGGCGCCTGGACAGGGGGGACGAGCAGTACTTC.

The gene calls are TRBV7-8 and TRBJ2-5; the D call may be TRBD1 or TRBD2 (5 bases each). The germline CDR1 and CDR2 sequences are SGHVS and FQNEAQ. V was shortened by 1 base and J by 0 bases, with 18 bases between the two germline ends. The CDR3 is 18 amino acids. The CDR3 DNA reads TGTGCCAGCAGCTTAGAAGGAGTCCGGGACCAGTACCAAGAGACCCAGTACTTC. Protein sequence: CASSLEGVRDQYQETQYF.

The chain has TRBV15 and TRBJ2-7; tentatively, D is TRBD2 (5 bases). Per germline, CDR1 LNHNV and CDR2 YYDKDF (reference sequence). Trimming cost V 3 bases and J 3 bases, with 12 bases left between them. This CDR3 has 14 amino acids. This CDR3 is CATSSPGGNYEQYF. The DNA for the CDR3 is TGTGCCACCAGCAGCCCAGGAGGAAACTACGAGCAGTACTTC.

The V and J genes are TRBV4-3 and TRBJ2-5; TRBD1 matches at 7 bases. The CDR3 is 14 residues long. Germline V gene sequence: CDR1 LGHNA, CDR2 YSLEER. Trimming at V came to 1 base and at J to 9 bases, leaving 8 bases not matched to a gene. CDR3 sequence (DNA): TGCGCCAGCAGCCAAGTTCCCGGACAGGCCCCCCAGTACTTC. It specifies CASSQVPGQAPQYF.

The chain uses TRBV29-1 and TRBJ2-1; the D call may be TRBD1 or TRBD2 (5 bases each). This CDR3 is 12 amino acids long. Trimming stripped 7 bases from V and 10 bases from J, with 17 bases between. CDR1 and CDR2 (germline): SQVTM, ANQGSEA. The CDR3 DNA reads TGCAGCGCCCTCGGGACCGCCCCCGAGCAGTTCTTC. It codes for CSALGTAPEQFF.

This chain uses TRBV6-5 with TRBJ2-1; no definite D call. The CDR3 consists of 13 residues. Trimming removed 1 base from V and 4 bases from J, with 5 bases in between. Germline-derived CDR1 and CDR2 are MNHEY and SVGAGI. Here the CDR3 reads CASSYLGYNEQFF. CDR3 nucleotide sequence: TGTGCCAGCAGTTACTTGGGGTACAATGAGCAGTTCTTC.

This chain joins TRBV5-5 and TRBJ1-5; TRBD1 agrees at 7 bases. The ends lost 4 bases at V and 2 bases at J; junction bases unmatched: 6. This CDR3 region has 15 residues. Germline V gives CDR1 SGHKS, CDR2 YYEKEE (reference sequence). CDR3 protein: CASSETGDRNQPQHF. The CDR3 DNA sequence: TGTGCCAGCAGCGAAACAGGGGATCGCAATCAGCCCCAGCATTTT.

This clone was seen a single time. J is TRBJ2-7 and V is TRBV29-1, with 8 nucleotides matching TRBD2. J lost 7 bases, V lost 4 bases, and 9 bases had no gene match. CDR1 and CDR2 (germline): SQVTM, ANQGSEA. The CDR3 loop spans 13 amino acids. Here the CDR3 DNA reads TGCAGCGTTGGGTCGGGAGGGCCGTCTGAGCAGTACTTC. Its translation is CSVGSGGPSEQYF.